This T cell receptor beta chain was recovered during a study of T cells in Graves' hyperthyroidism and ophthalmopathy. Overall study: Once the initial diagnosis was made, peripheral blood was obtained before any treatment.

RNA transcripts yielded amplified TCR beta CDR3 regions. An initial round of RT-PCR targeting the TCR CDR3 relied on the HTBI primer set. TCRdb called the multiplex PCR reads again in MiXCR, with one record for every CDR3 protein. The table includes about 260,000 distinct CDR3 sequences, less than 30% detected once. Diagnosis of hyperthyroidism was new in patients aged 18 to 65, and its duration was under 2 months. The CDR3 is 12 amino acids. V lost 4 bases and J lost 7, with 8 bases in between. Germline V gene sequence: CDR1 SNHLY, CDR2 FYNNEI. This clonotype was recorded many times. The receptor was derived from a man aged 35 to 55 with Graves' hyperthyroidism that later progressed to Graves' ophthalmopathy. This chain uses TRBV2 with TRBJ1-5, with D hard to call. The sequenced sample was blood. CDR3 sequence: CASSGAGQPQHF. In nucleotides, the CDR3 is TGTGCCAGCAGTGGCGCGGGGCAGCCCCAGCATTTT.